The clone carrying this T cell receptor (beta chain) was counted ten times or more. This specimen belongs to a study of regulatory T cells in long-lasting Graves disease. The CDR3 is 17 amino acids. The trim removed 5 bases at V and 4 bases at J, leaving 15 bases unmatched. Germline CDR1 MNHEY, CDR2 SVGEGT. The time point denotes: newly diagnosed GD, antithyroid drugs for less than 3 months. Following extraction of RNA from PBMCs, that RNA was used to make the TCR library. To make TCR beta libraries, researchers used iRepertoire HTBI primers and Arm-PCR of CDR3 regions. In TCRdb, the multiplex PCR reads were re-called with MiXCR into one record per CDR3 protein. The sample carries about 620,000 distinct CDR3 sequences, roughly 15% recorded once. This same sample was also taken into another study, of T cells in Graves' hyperthyroidism and ophthalmopathy.

Sequenced material: peripheral blood mononuclear cells (PBMCs), taken at new diagnosis, from a patient treated with antithyroid drugs. The origin of this receptor is a woman between 25 and 40 years old with Graves disease. This sequence joins TRBV6-2 or TRBV6-3 and TRBJ2-3; TRBD2 matches at 7 bases. CDR3 coding DNA: TGTGCCAGCAGTCTTTGGGGCCGGCTAGCGGATTCAGATACGCAGTATTTT. It specifies CASSLWGRLADSDTQYF.